What follows are 15 T cell receptor beta chains derived from one specimen sequenced in a study of blood T cell repertoires in COVID-19. The repertoire was sequenced with immunoSEQ multiplex PCR; TCRdb's copy has only in-frame clones and lacks some. Of around 240,000 clones detected, 84% appear once; the ten largest clones hold about 1.5%. Material: peripheral blood. These receptors were taken from a woman aged 40 to 55 who had recovered from COVID-19.

This chain's CDR3 is CASSLGLELGLKNIQYF. The CDR3 region has the DNA TGTGCCAGCAGCCTAGGACTAGAGTTAGGGTTAAAAAACATTCAGTACTTC. The rearrangement uses TRBV3-1 (or the pseudogene TRBV3-2) and TRBJ2-4; 7 nucleotides agree with TRBD2. The V and J ends lost 4 bases and 4 bases, in that order; junction bases with no gene match: 13. The CDR3 consists of 17 residues. Germline V lookup: CDR1 LGHDT, CDR2 YNNKEL (reference sequence).

This clone was recorded a few times. V and J are TRBV30 and TRBJ1-2; 7 bases match TRBD1. Per germline, CDR1 GTSNPN and CDR2 SVGIG (reference sequence). V was pared by 1 base and J by 6 bases, with 5 bases of the junction left unmatched. The CDR3 consists of 13 residues. The CDR3 coding sequence is TGTGCCTGGAGTGCCGTGACAGGGAATGGCTACACCTTC. As protein: CAWSAVTGNGYTF.

This clone was detected once. The chain uses TRBV7-2 and TRBJ1-1, with D maybe TRBD1 (6 bases). CDR1 and CDR2 from the germline V gene are SGHTA and FQGNSA. With 4 bases removed from V and 4 bases from J, the gap between germline ends came to 19 bases. The CDR3 runs 16 residues. The CDR3 DNA is TGTGCCAGCAGCTATGTGGCCGGCAGGGGTCCCACTGAAGCTTTCTTT. Protein product: CASSYVAGRGPTEAFF.

The V gene is TRBV28, the J gene TRBJ1-3; TRBD1 matches at 9 bases. The germline V gene has CDR1 MDHEN and CDR2 SYDVKM. The CDR3 is made up of 16 amino acids. V lost 5 bases and J lost 4; bases outside the gene matches: 9. The CDR3 loop reads CASSPPGQGTGNTIYF. The CDR3 DNA is TGTGCCAGCAGTCCCCCGGGACAGGGAACGGGAAACACCATATATTTT.

J is TRBJ1-2 and V is TRBV7-2; 8 nucleotides line up with TRBD1. V trimming: 1 base; J trimming: 7 bases; junction bases outside the gene matches: 8. CDR1 and CDR2 from the germline V gene are SGHTA and FQGNSA. The CDR3 consists of 15 residues. CDR3 residues: CASSLGGQGASGYTF. CDR3 in DNA: TGTGCCAGCAGCTTAGGGGGCCAGGGGGCTAGTGGCTACACCTTC.

The chain carries TRBV29-1 and TRBJ1-1; possibly TRBD1 for D (6 bases). Germline CDR1 SQVTM, CDR2 ANQGSEA. This CDR3 has 15 amino acids. Trimming took off 3 bases at V and 4 bases at J, with 18 bases between the two ends. CDR3 nucleotide sequence: TGCAGCGTTGACGGAGGACAGCCACTTCCCACTGAAGCTTTCTTT. Encoded protein: CSVDGGQPLPTEAFF.

There are a few counts of this clone. The V call is TRBV7-9, the J call TRBJ1-4; D possibly corresponds to TRBD1 (6 bases). Germline V gives CDR1 SEHNR, CDR2 FQNEAQ (reference sequence). V lost 5 bases, J lost 7 bases, and 23 bases lay in between. This CDR3 region has 17 residues. In nucleotides, the CDR3 is TGTGCCAGCAGCCAAGATCGGTTCCCGGGACAAGGTGAAAAACTGTTTTTT. This gives the protein CASSQDRFPGQGEKLFF.

The chain employs TRBV5-1 and TRBJ2-1; 11 bases are a match to TRBD2. The germline V gene encodes CDR1 SGHRS and CDR2 YFSETQ. CDR3 length equals 17 residues. J gave up 8 bases and V 4 bases, and 14 bases lay outside the gene matches. CDR3 coding DNA: TGCGCCAGCAGCCGCCTATTTAGCGGGGGGGCCCCAGATGAGCAGTTCTTC. Translated: CASSRLFSGGAPDEQFF. Filled out from reference TRBV5-1 and TRBJ2-1, the complete variable domain reads KAGVTQTPRYLIKTRGQQVTLSCSPISGHRSVSWYQQTPGQGLQFLFEYFSETQRNKGNFPGRFSGRQFSNSRSEMNVSTLELGDSALYLCASSRLFSGGAPDEQFFGPGTRLTVL.

V is TRBV4-1 and J is TRBJ2-1; 9 nucleotides agree with TRBD2. V lost 4 bases to trimming and J lost 6 bases; unmatched junction nucleotides: 7. Germline CDR1 is MGHRA and CDR2 is YSYEKL. The CDR3 sequence is 15 residues long. CDR3 residues: CASSPGGGAINEQFF. CDR3 nucleotides: TGCGCCAGCAGCCCTGGCGGGGGGGCCATCAATGAGCAGTTCTTC.

The chain's CDR3 is CASSLSGDYGGELFF. Written as DNA, the CDR3 is TGTGCCAGCAGCTTATCCGGGGATTATGGCGGGGAGCTGTTTTTT. This chain joins TRBV7-9 and TRBJ2-2; tentatively, D is TRBD2 (5 bases). Germline V gene lookup returns CDR1 SEHNR and CDR2 FQNEAQ (reference sequence). Trimming took off 2 bases at V and 7 bases at J, with 14 bases between the two ends. The CDR3 loop spans 15 amino acids.

CDR3 amino acids: CASSIGLAGGPSTDTQYF. CDR3 coding DNA: TGTGCCAGTAGTATAGGTCTAGCGGGGGGACCAAGCACAGATACGCAGTATTTT. This sequence joins TRBV19 and TRBJ2-3, with 11 positions matching TRBD2. The CDR3 length is 18 residues. The V and J ends lost 1 base and 0 bases, in that order; junction bases with no gene match: 6. CDR1 and CDR2 from the germline V gene are LNHDA and SQIVND (reference sequence).

The chain recombines TRBV5-1 with TRBJ1-1; 7 nucleotides line up with TRBD1. Germline V CDR1 and CDR2: SGHRS, YFSETQ. There are 15 residues in the CDR3. V shed 2 bases, J shed 5 bases, and the junction held 9 bases outside the gene matches. CDR3 sequence reads: CASSFTKTGETEAFF. The DNA of the CDR3 is TGCGCCAGCAGCTTTACTAAAACAGGGGAAACTGAAGCTTTCTTT.

A few counts support this clone. The chain combines TRBV29-1 with TRBJ1-1, with 9 bases fitting TRBD1. J was trimmed by 1 base and V by 0 bases; bases with no gene match: 6. CDR1 and CDR2 from the germline V gene are SQVTM and ANQGSEA. This CDR3 region has 16 residues. CDR3 protein: CSVEDWTGVWNTEAFF. The CDR3 bases are TGCAGCGTTGAAGATTGGACAGGGGTATGGAACACTGAAGCTTTCTTT.

The chain is built from TRBV28 and TRBJ1-4, with 7 bases aligning to TRBD1. The CDR3 is 17 residues long. CDR1 and CDR2 from the germline V gene are MDHEN and SYDVKM. The junction had 11 bases not matched to a gene; V was cut back by 3 bases and J by 4 bases. The CDR3: CASSFGGAGQINEKLFF. In nucleotides, the CDR3 is TGTGCCAGCAGTTTCGGAGGGGCGGGACAGATTAATGAAAAACTGTTTTTT.

V usage is TRBV12-3 or TRBV12-4 and J usage is TRBJ2-5; D is unresolved. The CDR3 is 11 amino acids. V lost 5 bases to trimming and J lost 5 bases, with 6 bases between them. The CDR3 here is CASSLYETQYF. In DNA, the CDR3 is TGTGCCAGCAGTCTATACGAGACCCAGTACTTC.